These T cell receptor beta chains were read from a single sample in a study of blood T cell repertoires in COVID-19. Clones were sequenced by immunoSEQ multiplex PCR, and TCRdb holds only the in-frame ones, with some missing. The sample lists roughly 65,000 clones; about 81% were seen once. The sequencing sample was made of peripheral blood. Receptors were obtained from a man of 80 years or more with acute or convalescent COVID-19. Both conserved end residues are trimmed from each CDR3. The D gene is left open where the match is weak.

V gene	J gene	D gene	CDR3 protein
TRBV5-6	TRBJ2-2	NA	ASSPSPAGELF
TRBV6-2/TRBV6-3	TRBJ2-1	NA	ASSYRPSAVGLQF
TRBV7-2	TRBJ2-3	NA	ASSLPRADTQY
TRBV7-3	TRBJ2-2	TRBD1	ASSLTGTGAGGELF
TRBV7-8	TRBJ1-1	TRBD1	ASRSQAGGLTEAF
TRBV2	TRBJ2-7	TRBD1	ASSDGQGFLEQY
TRBV18	TRBJ1-6	TRBD1	ASSPFGQGSSYNSPLH
TRBV7-9	TRBJ2-1	TRBD2	ASSRRRSAGGYNEQF
TRBV4-2	TRBJ1-2	TRBD1	ASSQENRGLYGYT
TRBV5-3	TRBJ1-5	NA	ARSMRQVHSNQPQH
TRBV28	TRBJ2-7	TRBD2	ASSLWGERGPSEQY
TRBV7-3	TRBJ2-1	NA	ASSLRGNYNEQF
TRBV19	TRBJ1-2	NA	ASSARDTQGKLSGYT
TRBV21-1	TRBJ1-4	NA	ASACGGTGKEKLF
TRBV7-2	TRBJ2-1	TRBD2	ASSLALAGGVEQF
TRBV9	TRBJ2-2	TRBD2	ASSVVPGGPSGELF
TRBV18	TRBJ2-7	TRBD1	ASSPDRRTLYEQY
TRBV12-5	TRBJ1-1	TRBD1	ASGRTGSEAF
TRBV11-2	TRBJ1-1	NA	ASSSTGSMNTEAF
TRBV7-2	TRBJ1-6	TRBD1	ASSAQGTGNSPLH
TRBV12-3/TRBV12-4	TRBJ2-7	NA	ASAFRDSYEQY
TRBV24-1	TRBJ2-2	TRBD1	ATSDSGTGDGELF
TRBV3-1/TRBV3-2	TRBJ2-1	TRBD1	ASSQGQGGYNEQF
TRBV11-2	TRBJ2-1	TRBD2	ASSLEELSGSQF
TRBV6-5	TRBJ2-7	NA	ASSYRENEQY
TRBV4-2	TRBJ2-3	TRBD2	ASSQAGTTSTDTQY
TRBV4-2	TRBJ1-5	NA	ASSQDQGSYSNQPQH
TRBV18	TRBJ2-5	TRBD2	ASSPGLADYQETQY
TRBV6-5	TRBJ2-1	TRBD2	ASRTGGRGNEQF
TRBV6-5	TRBJ1-2	TRBD1	ASSRGQGAMGYT
TRBV7-2	TRBJ1-1	NA	ASSLARYALGNTEAF
TRBV3-1/TRBV3-2	TRBJ1-3	TRBD1	ASSLTGAGNTIY
TRBV19	TRBJ1-5	NA	ASESDYSQPQH
TRBV9	TRBJ2-5	NA	ASSERDSGSAQETQY
TRBV7-3	TRBJ2-7	NA	ASSRLQGGEQY
TRBV15	TRBJ1-2	TRBD1	ATSDPGTGDYYGYT
TRBV12-3/TRBV12-4	TRBJ1-2	TRBD1	ASSLQGAYGYT
TRBV2	TRBJ1-4	NA	ASMQGREKLF
TRBV14	TRBJ2-1	NA	ASSQDLGINPSYNEQF
TRBV7-9	TRBJ1-6	NA	ASSFSVRTVGPPLH
TRBV2	TRBJ2-5	TRBD2	ASRGLAGGGETQY
TRBV27	TRBJ2-7	NA	ASSPLGGRSSYEQY
TRBV19	TRBJ1-1	TRBD1	ASIAPGQGALGTEAF